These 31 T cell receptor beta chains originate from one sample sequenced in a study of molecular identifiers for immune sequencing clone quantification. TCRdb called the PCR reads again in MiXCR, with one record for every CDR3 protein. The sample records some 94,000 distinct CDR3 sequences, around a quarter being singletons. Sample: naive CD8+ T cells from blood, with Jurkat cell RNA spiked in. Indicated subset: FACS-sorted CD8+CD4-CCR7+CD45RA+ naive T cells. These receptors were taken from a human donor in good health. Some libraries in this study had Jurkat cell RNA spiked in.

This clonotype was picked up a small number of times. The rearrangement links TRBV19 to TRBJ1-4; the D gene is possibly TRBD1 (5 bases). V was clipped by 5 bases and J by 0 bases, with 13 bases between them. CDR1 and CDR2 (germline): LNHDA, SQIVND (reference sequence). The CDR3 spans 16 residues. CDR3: CASSPWGGATNEKLFF. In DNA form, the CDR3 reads TGTGCCAGTAGTCCCTGGGGGGGGGCAACTAATGAAAAACTGTTTTTT.

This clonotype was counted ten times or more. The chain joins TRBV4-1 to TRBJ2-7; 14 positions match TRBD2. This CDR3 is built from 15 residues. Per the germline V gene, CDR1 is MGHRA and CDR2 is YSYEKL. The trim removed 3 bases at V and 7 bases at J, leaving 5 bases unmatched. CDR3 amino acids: CASSQTSGGAWEQYF. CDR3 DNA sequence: TGCGCCAGCAGCCAGACTAGCGGGGGGGCCTGGGAGCAGTACTTC.

Here the CDR3 DNA reads TGTGCCAGCAGCCAAGATAATCCCTTTAGGACAGGGGGCGGTGAAAAACTGTTTTTT. As protein: CASSQDNPFRTGGGEKLFF. The chain combines TRBV3-1 with TRBJ1-4, with 11 bases matching TRBD1. CDR3 length: 19 amino acids. Losses at the gene ends were 0 bases for V and 7 bases for J; bases not matched to a gene: 13. The germline CDR1 and CDR2 sequences are LGHDT and YNNKEL (reference sequence).

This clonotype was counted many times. This CDR3 is CASSSALRYEQYF. The CDR3 nucleotides are TGTGCCAGCAGTTCAGCCCTCCGATACGAGCAGTACTTC. The chain joins TRBV28 to TRBJ2-7; D call uncertain. Germline-derived CDR1 and CDR2 are MDHEN and SYDVKM. The ends were cut back, 4 bases at V and 4 bases at J, with 11 bases in the middle. The CDR3 has 13 residues. The full variable domain, completed using reference TRBV28 and TRBJ2-7, is DVKVTQSSRYLVKRTGEKVFLECVQDMDHENMFWYRQDPGLGLRLIYFSYDVKMKEKGDIPEGYSVSREKKERFSLILESASTNQTSMYLCASSSALRYEQYFGPGTRLTVT.

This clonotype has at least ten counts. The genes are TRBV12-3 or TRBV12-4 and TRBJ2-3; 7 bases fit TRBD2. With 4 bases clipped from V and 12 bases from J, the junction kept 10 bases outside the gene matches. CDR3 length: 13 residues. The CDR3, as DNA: TGTGCCAGCAGTTCCGGGACTACACTTCGTCAGTATTTT. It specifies CASSSGTTLRQYF.

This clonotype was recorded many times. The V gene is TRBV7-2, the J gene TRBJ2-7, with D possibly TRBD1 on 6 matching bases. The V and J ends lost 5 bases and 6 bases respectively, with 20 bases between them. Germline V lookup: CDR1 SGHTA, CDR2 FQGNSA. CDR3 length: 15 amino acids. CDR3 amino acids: CASSKGVTRRGEQYF. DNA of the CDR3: TGTGCCAGCAGCAAGGGGGTGACCCGACGGGGCGAGCAGTACTTC.

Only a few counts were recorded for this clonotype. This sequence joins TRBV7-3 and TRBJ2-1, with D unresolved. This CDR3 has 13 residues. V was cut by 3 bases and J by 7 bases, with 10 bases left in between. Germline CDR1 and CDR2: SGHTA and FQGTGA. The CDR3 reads CASSLTTGNEQFF. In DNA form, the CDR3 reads TGTGCCAGCAGCTTGACGACCGGGAATGAGCAGTTCTTC.

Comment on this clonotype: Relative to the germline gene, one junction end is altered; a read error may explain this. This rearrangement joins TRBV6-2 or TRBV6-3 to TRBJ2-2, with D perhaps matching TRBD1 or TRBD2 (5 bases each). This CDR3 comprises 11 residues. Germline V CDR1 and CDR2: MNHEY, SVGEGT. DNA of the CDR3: TGTGCCAGCAGGGGGCCCGGGGAGCCGTTTTTT. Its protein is CASRGPGEPFF.

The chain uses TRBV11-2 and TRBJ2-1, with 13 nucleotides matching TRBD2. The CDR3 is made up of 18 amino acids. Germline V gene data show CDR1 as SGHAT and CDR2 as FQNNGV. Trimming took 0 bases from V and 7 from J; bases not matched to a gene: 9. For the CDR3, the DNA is TGTGCCAGCAGCTTAGATCCCCCGGGACTAGCGGGGTGGAATGAGCAGTTCTTC. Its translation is CASSLDPPGLAGWNEQFF.

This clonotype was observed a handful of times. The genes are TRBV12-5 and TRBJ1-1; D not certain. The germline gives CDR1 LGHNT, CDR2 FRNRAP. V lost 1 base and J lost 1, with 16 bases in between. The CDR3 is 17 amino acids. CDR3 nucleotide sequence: TGTGCTAGTGGTTTGGAGGTCGGCAGCTTATCGAACACTGAAGCTTTCTTT. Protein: CASGLEVGSLSNTEAFF.

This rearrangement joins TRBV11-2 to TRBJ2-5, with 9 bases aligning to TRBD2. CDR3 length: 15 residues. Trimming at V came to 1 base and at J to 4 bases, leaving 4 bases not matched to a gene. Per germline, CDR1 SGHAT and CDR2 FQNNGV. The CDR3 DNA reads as TGTGCCAGCAGCTTAGGGGCTAGCGGGACAGAGACCCAGTACTTC. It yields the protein CASSLGASGTETQYF.

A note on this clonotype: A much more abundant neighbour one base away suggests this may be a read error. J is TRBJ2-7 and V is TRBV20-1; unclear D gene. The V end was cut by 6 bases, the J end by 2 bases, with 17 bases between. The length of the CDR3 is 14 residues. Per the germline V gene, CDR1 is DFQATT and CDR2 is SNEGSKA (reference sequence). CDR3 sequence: CSAGRGVGTYEQYF. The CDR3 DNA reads TGCAGTGCCGGGCGCGGCGTGGGGACCTACGAGCAGTACTTC.

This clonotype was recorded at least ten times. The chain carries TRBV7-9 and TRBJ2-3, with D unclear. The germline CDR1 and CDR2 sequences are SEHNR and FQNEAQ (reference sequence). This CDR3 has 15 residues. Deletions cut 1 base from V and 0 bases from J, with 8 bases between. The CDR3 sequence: CASSLVVTSTDTQYF. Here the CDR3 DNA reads TGTGCCAGCAGCTTAGTTGTCACCAGCACAGATACGCAGTATTTT.

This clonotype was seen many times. CDR3 protein: CASSPVAGEDQETQYF. CDR3 sequence (DNA): TGCGCCAGCAGCCCTGTGGCGGGAGAGGACCAAGAGACCCAGTACTTC. V and J are TRBV5-1 and TRBJ2-5; 7 nucleotides align to TRBD2. Germline V lookup: CDR1 SGHRS, CDR2 YFSETQ. The CDR3 contains 16 residues. V was clipped by 4 bases and J by 0 bases; unmatched bases: 9.

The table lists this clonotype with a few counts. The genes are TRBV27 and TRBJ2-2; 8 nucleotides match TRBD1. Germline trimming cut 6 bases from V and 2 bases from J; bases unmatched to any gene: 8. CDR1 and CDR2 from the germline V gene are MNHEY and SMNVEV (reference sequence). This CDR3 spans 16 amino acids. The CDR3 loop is CASSPLDRANTGELFF. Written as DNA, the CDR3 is TGTGCCAGCAGCCCACTGGACAGGGCCAACACCGGGGAGCTGTTTTTT.

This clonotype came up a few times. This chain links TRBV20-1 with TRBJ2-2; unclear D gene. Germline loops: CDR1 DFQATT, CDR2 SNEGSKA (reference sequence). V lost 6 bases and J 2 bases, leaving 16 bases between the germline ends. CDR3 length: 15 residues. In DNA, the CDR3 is TGCAGTGCGGAAAGACTCCACGTAAACACCGGGGAGCTGTTTTTT. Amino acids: CSAERLHVNTGELFF.

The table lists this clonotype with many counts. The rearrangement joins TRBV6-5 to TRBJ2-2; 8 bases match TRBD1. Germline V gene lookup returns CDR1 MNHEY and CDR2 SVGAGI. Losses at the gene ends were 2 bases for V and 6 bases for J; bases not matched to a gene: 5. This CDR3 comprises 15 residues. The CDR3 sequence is CASSYGTGQPGELFF. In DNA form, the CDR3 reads TGTGCCAGCAGTTACGGGACAGGTCAGCCCGGGGAGCTGTTTTTT.

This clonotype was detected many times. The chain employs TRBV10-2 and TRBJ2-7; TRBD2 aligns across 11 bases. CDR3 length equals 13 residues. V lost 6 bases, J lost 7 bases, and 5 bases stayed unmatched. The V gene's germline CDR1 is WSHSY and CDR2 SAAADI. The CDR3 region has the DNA TGCGCCAGCAGCGTAGCGGGAGGGCCAGAGCAGTACTTC. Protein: CASSVAGGPEQYF.

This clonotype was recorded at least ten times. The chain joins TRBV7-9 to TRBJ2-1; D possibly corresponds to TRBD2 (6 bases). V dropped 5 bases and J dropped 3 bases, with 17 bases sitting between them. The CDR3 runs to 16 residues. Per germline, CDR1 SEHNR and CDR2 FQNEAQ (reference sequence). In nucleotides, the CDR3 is TGTGCCAGCAGCCACAACCGGGGGACCAACTACAATGAGCAGTTCTTC. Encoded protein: CASSHNRGTNYNEQFF.

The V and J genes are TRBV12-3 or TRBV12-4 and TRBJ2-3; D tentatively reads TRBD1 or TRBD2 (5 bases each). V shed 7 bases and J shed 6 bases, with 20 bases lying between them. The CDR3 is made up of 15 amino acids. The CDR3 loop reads CASTWGTSSSDTQYF. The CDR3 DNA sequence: TGTGCCAGCACCTGGGGGACCTCTTCGTCCGATACGCAGTATTTT.

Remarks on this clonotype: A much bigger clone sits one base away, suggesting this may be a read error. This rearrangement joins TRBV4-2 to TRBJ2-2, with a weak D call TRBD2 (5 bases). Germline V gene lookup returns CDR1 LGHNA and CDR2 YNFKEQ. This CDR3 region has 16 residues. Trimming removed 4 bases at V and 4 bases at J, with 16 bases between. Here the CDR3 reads CASSLPGESSTGELFF. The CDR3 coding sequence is TGTGCCAGCAGCCTCCCCGGGGAATCGAGCACCGGGGAGCTGTTTTTT.

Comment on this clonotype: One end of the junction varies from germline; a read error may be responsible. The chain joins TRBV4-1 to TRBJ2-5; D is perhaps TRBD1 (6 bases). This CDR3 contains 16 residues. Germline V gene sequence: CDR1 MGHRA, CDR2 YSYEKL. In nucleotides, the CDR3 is TGCGCCAGCAGCCAAGATCTCAGGGGAATTAAAGAGCCCCAGTACTTC. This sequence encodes CASSQDLRGIKEPQYF.

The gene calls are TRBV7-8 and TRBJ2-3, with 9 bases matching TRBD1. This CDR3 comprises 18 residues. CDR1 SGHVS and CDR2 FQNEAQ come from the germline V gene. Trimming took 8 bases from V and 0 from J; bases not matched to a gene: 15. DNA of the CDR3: TGTGCCAGCCGACGACACAGGGGGCTTGCAGCTAGCACAGATACGCAGTATTTT. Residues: CASRRHRGLAASTDTQYF.

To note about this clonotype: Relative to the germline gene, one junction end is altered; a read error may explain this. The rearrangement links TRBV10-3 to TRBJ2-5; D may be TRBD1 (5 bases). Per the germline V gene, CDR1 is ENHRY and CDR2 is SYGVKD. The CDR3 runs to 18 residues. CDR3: CATSSQQTALSRGETQYF. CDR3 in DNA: TGTGCCACCAGTTCTCAACAGACAGCACTCTCCCGAGGAGAGACCCAGTACTTC.

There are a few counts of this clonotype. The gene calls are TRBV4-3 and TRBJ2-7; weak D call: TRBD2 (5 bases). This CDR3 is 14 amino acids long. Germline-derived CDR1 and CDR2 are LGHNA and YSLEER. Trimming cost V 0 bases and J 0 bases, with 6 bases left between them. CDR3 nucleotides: TGCGCCAGCAGCCAAGATGAGGGCTCCTACGAGCAGTACTTC. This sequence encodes CASSQDEGSYEQYF.

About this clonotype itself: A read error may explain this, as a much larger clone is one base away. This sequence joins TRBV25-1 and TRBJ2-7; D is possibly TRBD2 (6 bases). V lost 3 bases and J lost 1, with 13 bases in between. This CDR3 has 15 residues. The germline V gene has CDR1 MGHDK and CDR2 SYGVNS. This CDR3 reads CASSDPGSGSYEQYF. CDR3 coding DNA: TGTGCCAGCAGTGACCCGGGAAGCGGGTCCTACGAGCAGTACTTC.

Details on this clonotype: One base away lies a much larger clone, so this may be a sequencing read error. The CDR3 loop is CASTDQGGAGVYTDTQYF. DNA for the CDR3: TGTGCCAGCACCGACCAGGGGGGGGCAGGGGTCTACACAGATACGCAGTATTTT. V and J are TRBV6-6 and TRBJ2-3; D may match TRBD1 or TRBD2 (7 bases each). There are 18 residues in the CDR3. V was shortened by 7 bases and J by 2 bases, with 25 bases between the two germline ends. Germline-derived CDR1 and CDR2 are MNHNY and SVGAGI (reference sequence).

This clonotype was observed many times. CDR3: CASSYLNTDTQYF. The CDR3 nucleotides are TGTGCCAGCAGCTACCTTAACACAGATACGCAGTATTTT. The chain links TRBV27 to TRBJ2-3; D unresolved. CDR3 size: 13 residues. Deletions cut 6 bases from V and 2 bases from J, with 9 bases between. From germline, CDR1 is MNHEY and CDR2 SMNVEV (reference sequence).

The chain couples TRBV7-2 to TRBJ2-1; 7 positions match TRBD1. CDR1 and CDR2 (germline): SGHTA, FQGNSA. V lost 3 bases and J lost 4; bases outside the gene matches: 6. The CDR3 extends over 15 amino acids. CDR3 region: CASSFPQGEYNEQFF. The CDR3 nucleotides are TGTGCCAGCAGCTTTCCCCAGGGGGAGTACAATGAGCAGTTCTTC.

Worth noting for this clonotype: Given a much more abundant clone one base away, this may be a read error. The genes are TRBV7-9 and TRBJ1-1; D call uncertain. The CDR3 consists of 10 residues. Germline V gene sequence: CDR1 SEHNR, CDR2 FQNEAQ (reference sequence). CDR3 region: CAGSSIEAFF. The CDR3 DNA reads TGTGCCGGCAGCTCTATCGAAGCTTTCTTT.

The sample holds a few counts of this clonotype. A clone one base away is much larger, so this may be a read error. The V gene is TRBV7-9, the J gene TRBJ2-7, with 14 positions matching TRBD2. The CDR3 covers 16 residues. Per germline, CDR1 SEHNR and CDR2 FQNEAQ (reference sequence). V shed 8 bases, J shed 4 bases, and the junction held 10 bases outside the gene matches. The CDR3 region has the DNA TGTGCCAGCGGCACGACTAGCGGGAGGGCCTGGTACGAGCAGTACTTC. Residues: CASGTTSGRAWYEQYF.